The 20 T cell receptor beta chains below all came from one sample that was sequenced in a study of blood T cells in healthy people across ages. Together with a sample-barcoded 5' primer, a J-beta primer mix was included in a second PCR lasting about 7 to 11 cycles. TCRdb called the 5' RACE reads again in MiXCR, with one record for every CDR3 protein. The sample carries 450,000 to 700,000 distinct CDR3 sequences, 27% recorded once. The sample was blood. These receptors all come from a woman between 70 and 85 years old in good health.

This clonotype was counted only a few times. The chain is built from TRBV29-1 and TRBJ2-6; perhaps TRBD1 as D (5 bases). The germline CDR1 and CDR2 sequences are SQVTM and ANQGSEA. CDR3 length: 12 amino acids. Deletions cut 6 bases from V and 4 bases from J, with 7 bases between. In nucleotides, the CDR3 is TGCAGCGTCTGGACAGGGGCCAACGTCCTGACTTTC. This gives the protein CSVWTGANVLTF.

This clonotype came up a few times. The V call is TRBV7-2, the J call TRBJ1-2; D uncertain. Trimming took off 2 bases at V and 5 bases at J, with 12 bases between the two ends. This CDR3 has 14 residues. CDR1 is SGHTA and CDR2 is FQGNSA in the germline V gene. The CDR3 coding sequence is TGTGCCAGCAGCTTACGAGAGAGTTGGTATGGCTACACCTTC. Protein: CASSLRESWYGYTF.

V usage is TRBV20-1 and J usage is TRBJ2-5; TRBD1 matches 10 bases. V trimming: 4 bases; J trimming: 5 bases; junction bases outside the gene matches: 10. Germline V lookup: CDR1 DFQATT, CDR2 SNEGSKA (reference sequence). This CDR3 has 15 amino acids. CDR3 sequence reads: CSAITGTGARETQYF. The CDR3 DNA is TGCAGTGCTATCACCGGGACAGGGGCCAGGGAGACCCAGTACTTC.

The chain employs TRBV4-3 and TRBJ2-5; 11 bases match TRBD2. The DNA end favors TRBJ2-7, so the J call may be wrong. This CDR3 comprises 19 residues. From germline, CDR1 is LGHNA and CDR2 YSLEER. The CDR3 DNA follows: TGCGCCAGCAGTCGTTCACTTAGCGGGGGGGCCGAATTCACCTACGAGCAGTACTTC. Protein: CASSRSLSGGAEFTYEQYF.

This clonotype was observed a few times. V and J are TRBV12-3 or TRBV12-4 and TRBJ1-5; no clear D gene. The CDR3 runs to 16 residues. Trimming removed 3 bases at V and 0 bases at J, with 12 bases between. As DNA, the CDR3 is TGTGCCAGCAGTTTTTCAGGATCGGATAGCAATCAGCCCCAGCATTTT. This translates into CASSFSGSDSNQPQHF.

On this clonotype: One end of the junction is discordant with germline, which a read error may explain. This chain connects TRBV20-1 to TRBJ2-3; D gene ambiguous. This CDR3 has 13 amino acids. Germline V gene data show CDR1 as DFQATT and CDR2 as SNEGSKA (reference sequence). The CDR3 spells CSARDTRSNTQYF. In DNA, the CDR3 is TGCAGCGCTAGAGATACCCGCAGTAATACGCAGTATTTT.

The V gene is TRBV6-5, the J gene TRBJ1-2, with 8 nucleotides matching TRBD1. The germline CDR1 and CDR2 sequences are MNHEY and SVGAGI. Losses at the gene ends were 0 bases for V and 0 bases for J; bases not matched to a gene: 6. The CDR3 length is 17 residues. This chain's CDR3 is CASSYSPLQGANYGYTF. The CDR3 coding sequence is TGTGCCAGCAGTTACTCTCCTTTACAGGGGGCTAACTATGGCTACACCTTC.

Only a few counts were recorded for this clonotype. The CDR3 DNA reads as TGTGCCAGCAGAGGTGCGGGAATGACAGATACGCAGTATTTT. This translates into CASRGAGMTDTQYF. The chain recombines TRBV5-6 with TRBJ2-3, with D perhaps matching TRBD2 (6 bases). Germline V gene lookup returns CDR1 SGHDT and CDR2 YYEEEE. This CDR3 comprises 14 residues. The germline V and J ends were trimmed by 5 bases and 3 bases, with 13 bases remaining between them. The full variable domain, in which reference TRBV5-6 and TRBJ2-3 provide the parts outside the CDR3, is DAGVTQSPTHLIKTRGQQVTLRCSPKSGHDTVSWYQQALGQGPQFIFQYYEEEERQRGNFPDRFSGHQFPNYSSELNVNALLLGDSALYLCASRGAGMTDTQYFGPGTRLTVL.

Only a few counts were recorded for this clonotype. The rearrangement joins TRBV4-3 to TRBJ2-2; 7 nucleotides agree with TRBD2. This CDR3 has 20 amino acids. With 0 bases clipped from V and 3 bases from J, the junction kept 16 bases outside the gene matches. Per germline, CDR1 LGHNA and CDR2 YSLEER. The CDR3 bases are TGCGCCAGCAGCCAAGATCCCCGCTCCGGGGGGAGAGCGGACACCGGGGAGCTGTTTTTT. Translating it yields CASSQDPRSGGRADTGELFF.

This clonotype occurred a few times. The rearrangement links TRBV20-1 to TRBJ2-1; TRBD2 matches 11 bases. CDR3 length: 14 amino acids. Germline trimming cut 2 bases from V and 8 bases from J; bases unmatched to any gene: 5. Germline lookup yields CDR1 DFQATT and CDR2 SNEGSKA (reference sequence). The CDR3 DNA is TGCAGTGCTAGACAGACTAGCGGGGAAGATGAGCAGTTCTTC. This translates into CSARQTSGEDEQFF.

This clonotype has more than one count but fewer than ten. J is TRBJ2-1 and V is TRBV5-1, with D possibly matching TRBD2 (5 bases). Trimming took off 0 bases at V and 9 bases at J, with 13 bases between the two ends. The CDR3 is 14 residues long. Germline CDR1 and CDR2: SGHRS and YFSETQ. CDR3: CASSLGFTGGEQFF. The CDR3, as DNA: TGCGCCAGCAGCTTGGGGTTTACCGGAGGTGAGCAGTTCTTC.

There are a few counts of this clonotype. V is TRBV12-5 and J is TRBJ1-5; D may be TRBD1 (5 bases). Per germline, CDR1 LGHNT and CDR2 FRNRAP. V was clipped by 5 bases and J by 0 bases, with 11 bases between them. The CDR3 is 15 amino acids. CDR3 coding DNA: TGTGCTAGTGGTCCCGGGGGACTTAGCAATCAGCCCCAGCATTTT. Residues: CASGPGGLSNQPQHF. The full variable domain, completed using reference TRBV12-5 and TRBJ1-5, is DARVTQTPRHKVTEMGQEVTMRCQPILGHNTVFWYRQTMMQGLELLAYFRNRAPLDDSGMPKDRFSAEMPDATLATLKIQPSEPRDSAVYFCASGPGGLSNQPQHFGDGTRLSIL.

This clonotype has only a few counts. V and J are TRBV5-1 and TRBJ1-2, with TRBD1 matching over 8 bases. J gave up 8 bases and V 4 bases, and 13 bases lay outside the gene matches. The germline gives CDR1 SGHRS, CDR2 YFSETQ. CDR3 length: 15 residues. The CDR3 loop reads CASSISPGGETGYTF. The CDR3 DNA reads as TGCGCCAGCAGCATCAGTCCAGGGGGCGAAACAGGCTACACCTTC.

The V call is TRBV28, the J call TRBJ2-5, with 10 bases fitting TRBD1. CDR1 MDHEN and CDR2 SYDVKM come from the germline V gene. The CDR3 sequence is 14 residues long. V shed 6 bases and J 3 bases; nucleotides not matched to a gene: 4. DNA of the CDR3: TGTGCCAGCAGAGACAGGGGGCCAGAAGAGACCCAGTACTTC. It encodes CASRDRGPEETQYF.

This chain uses TRBV3-1 with TRBJ2-5; maybe TRBD2 (5 bases). Germline CDR1 LGHDT, CDR2 YNNKEL (reference sequence). The V end lost 9 bases, the J end lost 5 bases, and 16 bases lay between the germline ends. The CDR3 runs to 13 residues. In nucleotides, the CDR3 is TGTGCCAGACTTCCCTTTAGGAGGGAGACCCAGTACTTC. Protein: CARLPFRRETQYF.

This clonotype has just a few counts. J is TRBJ2-1 and V is TRBV3-1; D not resolved. With the DNA end fitting TRBJ2-5 better, the J assignment may be wrong. CDR3 size: 15 residues. In germline, CDR1 is LGHDT, CDR2 YNNKEL (reference sequence). The CDR3 DNA sequence: TGTGCCAGCAGCCATGGCCCCGGGCAGCAAGAGACCCAGTACTTC. Protein sequence: CASSHGPGQQETQYF.

This clonotype was counted between two and nine times. This chain links TRBV5-1 with TRBJ1-1; weak D call: TRBD1 (5 bases). Germline CDR1 reads SGHRS; CDR2 reads YFSETQ. With 0 bases removed from V and 4 bases from J, the gap between germline ends came to 19 bases. The length of the CDR3 is 17 residues. In DNA form, the CDR3 reads TGCGCCAGCAGCTTGGCCGACGAACAGGCAATACTCACTGAAGCTTTCTTT. This gives the protein CASSLADEQAILTEAFF.

This rearrangement joins TRBV3-1 to TRBJ1-1; D is undetermined. Trimming removed 1 base at V and 11 bases at J, with 11 bases between. This CDR3 has 12 amino acids. The germline CDR1 and CDR2 sequences are LGHDT and YNNKEL (reference sequence). The CDR3 sequence: CASSQGATQAFF. CDR3 in DNA: TGTGCCAGCAGCCAAGGGGCAACTCAGGCTTTCTTT.

This clonotype showed up just a few times. The rearrangement joins TRBV20-1 to TRBJ2-5, with a tentative D call TRBD2 (5 bases). Looked up from germline, CDR1 is DFQATT and CDR2 is SNEGSKA (reference sequence). CDR3 length: 12 amino acids. Trimming pared 5 bases from V and 5 bases from J, leaving 12 bases between. The DNA for the CDR3 is TGCAGTGCTGCGTGGGGAGAGGAGACCCAGTACTTC. Its translation: CSAAWGEETQYF.

CDR3 protein: CASSQGEGLEPQHF. Here the CDR3 DNA reads TGTGCCAGCAGCCAAGGGGAGGGGTTGGAGCCCCAGCATTTT. V usage is TRBV4-2 and J usage is TRBJ1-5; D might be TRBD1 (5 bases). The V and J ends lost 1 base and 8 bases respectively, with 12 bases between them. Germline-derived CDR1 and CDR2 are LGHNA and YNFKEQ. The CDR3 totals 14 residues.